This TCR beta chain comes out of a study of blood T cell repertoires in COVID-19. Study background: Samples taken during acute and convalescent COVID-19 were collected in the United States, Italy and Spain. Sample material is recorded as cDNA or gDNA derived from T cells, B-cell-depleted T cells, or PBMCs.

This CDR3 region has 16 residues. As handled by the study authors: Scientists estimated how many nucleated cells there were by amplifying reference gene primers. TCRdb keeps only in-frame clones here, not all; method: immunoSEQ multiplex PCR. V and J calls and clone size follow that table, whereas D and trimming were derived from the DNA. The sample yields 650,000 to 800,000 clones, approximately 90% seen once. The receptor was isolated from a woman between 18 and 29 years old with acute or convalescent COVID-19. The sequencing input was peripheral blood. The V call is TRBV12-1, the J call TRBJ2-7; TRBD1 reflects the table's D call only, with no check against the DNA. TRBV12-1 is a pseudogene locus. The DNA of the CDR3 is TGTGCCAGCAGCCACGCCCTGACAGGATTGTCCTACGAGCAGTACTTC. This gives the protein CASSHALTGLSYEQYF.